This T cell receptor (beta chain) was captured in a study of cytomegalovirus exposure and HLA in healthy donors. About this clone itself: No antigen is known for it.

CDR3 length: 15 amino acids. Trimming took 4 bases from V and 2 from J, leaving 10 bases between them. The germline V gene has CDR1 SGHNT and CDR2 YYREEE (reference sequence). The study, taken as a whole, reports: Later analysis identified several of the most significant clusters that appeared linked to common viral pathogens. Some TCR beta chains (164 of them) were listed as cytomegalovirus-associated. Later, an analysis showed that TCR beta chains associated with HLA were more clonally expanded than others that were equally common. Certain indistinguishable V segments, among them TRBV6-2 and TRBV6-3, were excluded.

Researchers ran the PCR with 60 Vbeta and 13 Jbeta primers. Sequenced by immunoSEQ multiplex PCR; TCRdb stores in-frame clones only, minus some. The sample contains 150,000 to 200,000 clones, nearly 80% of which appear only once. The clonotype originates from a man between 18 and 29 years old in good health and CMV-seropositive. The genes are TRBV5-4 and TRBJ1-6; D is unresolved. The sample taken for sequencing was PBMCs. The CDR3 reads CASSPDNPYNSPLHF. CDR3 nucleotides: TGTGCCAGCAGCCCCGACAATCCCTATAATTCACCCCTCCACTTT.